The entry below gives a single T cell receptor (beta chain) sequence along with its context. Its cognate antigen is unknown. CDR3 length: 17 residues. From germline, CDR1 is SQVTM and CDR2 ANQGSEA. Cells classed as naive CD8+ T cells were CD45RO-CCR7+CD27+CD95-. Via 5' RACE with UMI labels, TRB cDNA libraries were prepared. Following a re-call of the 5' RACE reads, TCRdb has one entry per CDR3 protein and lacks DNA. Its table lists some 120,000 distinct CDR3 sequences. This sample was included in a study of CXCR3-negative and CXCR3-positive naive CD8 T cells. Across the whole study: Sequencing yielded some 150 million TRB reads, roughly 1.5 +/- 0.3 million per library. Study-level findings and limits: Surface CD5 was comparable between naive subsets; TCR strength was inferred from TRB CDR3 properties. Hydrophobicity of TRB CDR3s was greater in CXCR3-positive naive cells than in CXCR3-negative naive cells.

The chain is built from TRBV29-1 and TRBJ2-1; TCRdb proposes TRBD2, but this gene call is untestable without DNA. The specimen was naive CXCR3+ CD8+ T cells from blood. As to subset: CD45RO-CCR7+CD27+CD95- naive CD8+ T cells expressing CXCR3 (TNR3+). This receptor was obtained from a human donor in good health. Some clones in this sample may be carry-over from other donors' samples. The CDR3 reads CSVASLAGAPTYNEQFF.